Presented here are 13 T cell receptor beta chains from one specimen sequenced in a study of cytomegalovirus exposure and HLA in healthy donors (dated by TCRdb to the late 2010s). The library relied on the immunoSEQ multiplex PCR assay. The multiplex PCR relied on a mix of 60 forward primers for TCR Vbeta segments and 13 reverse primers for TCR Jbeta segments. TCRdb took this table from immuneACCESS and kept in-frame rearrangements with V and J called. Such tables lack part of the clones; where checked against another copy, unresolved V genes explain under half of the gap, and the rest is unexplained. For this sample the table gives fewer than 150,000 clones, of which roughly 80% were detected only once. The ten largest make up approximately 7% of the sample. Sequences were obtained from PBMCs. These receptors all come from a man aged 35 to 55 in good health and CMV-seropositive.

The chain carries TRBV7-2 and TRBJ2-7; 9 nucleotides line up with TRBD1. The V gene end was trimmed by 1 base and the J gene end by 4 bases; junction bases not matched to a gene: 8. CDR1 and CDR2 from the germline V gene are SGHTA and FQGNSA. The CDR3 runs 16 residues. The CDR3 loop is CASSLGSGTGIYEQYF. The CDR3 coding sequence is TGTGCCAGCAGCTTAGGAAGTGGGACAGGGATATACGAGCAGTACTTC.

V usage is TRBV14 and J usage is TRBJ1-4; D is unresolved. V dropped 1 base and J dropped 8 bases, with 14 bases sitting between them. Per germline, CDR1 SGHDN and CDR2 FVKESK. This CDR3 spans 15 amino acids. CDR3: CASSQGPKRAEKLFF. CDR3 DNA: TGTGCCAGCAGCCAAGGGCCCAAGAGGGCCGAAAAACTGTTTTTT.

The V call is TRBV5-4, the J call TRBJ1-4; 8 positions agree with TRBD1. The V segment lost 2 bases and the J segment 0 bases; nucleotides outside the gene matches: 9. This CDR3 has 18 residues. Per germline, CDR1 SGHNT and CDR2 YYREEE (reference sequence). In DNA form, the CDR3 reads TGTGCCAGCAGCTTCGGAGGGACAGGCTTTGCAACTAATGAAAAACTGTTTTTT. Translating gives CASSFGGTGFATNEKLFF.

The V call is TRBV11-2, the J call TRBJ1-6, with 9 bases that match TRBD1. J was trimmed by 8 bases and V by 4 bases; bases with no gene match: 3. The CDR3 covers 14 residues. Germline CDR1 reads SGHAT; CDR2 reads FQNNGV. The CDR3 region has the DNA TGTGCCAGCAGCTCCCGGGACAGGGATTCACCCCTCCACTTT. It codes for CASSSRDRDSPLHF.

The CDR3 DNA is TGCGCCAGCAGCCAAGAAAACAGCTACAATGAGCAGTTCTTC. Encoded protein: CASSQENSYNEQFF. This chain joins TRBV4-3 and TRBJ2-1; no clear D. The CDR3 is made up of 14 amino acids. CDR1 is LGHNA and CDR2 is YSLEER in the germline V gene. V dropped 0 bases and J dropped 3 bases, with 6 bases sitting between them.

The V gene is TRBV14, the J gene TRBJ1-1; perhaps TRBD1 as D (6 bases). The CDR3 totals 14 residues. CDR1 is SGHDN, CDR2 FVKESK, per germline. V gave up 4 bases and J gave up 1 base, with 10 bases separating them. The CDR3 region has the DNA TGTGCCAGCAGCCCAAGGGGGAGGAACACTGAAGCTTTCTTT. It specifies CASSPRGRNTEAFF.

The chain employs TRBV7-2 and TRBJ1-2, with 9 bases lining up with TRBD1. Germline V gene sequence: CDR1 SGHTA, CDR2 FQGNSA. This CDR3 region has 14 residues. The V gene end was trimmed by 5 bases and the J gene end by 6 bases; junction bases not matched to a gene: 7. Here the CDR3 reads CASSLDRGYNGYTF. As DNA, the CDR3 is TGTGCCAGCAGCCTAGACAGGGGGTATAATGGCTACACCTTC. Drawing the rest from reference TRBV7-2 and TRBJ1-2, the complete variable domain is GAGVSQSPSNKVTEKGKDVELRCDPISGHTALYWYRQSLGQGLEFLIYFQGNSAPDKSGLPSDRFSAERTGGSVSTLTIQRTQQEDSAVYLCASSLDRGYNGYTFGSGTRLTVV.

The chain combines TRBV6-5 with TRBJ2-3, with a tentative D call TRBD2 (5 bases). Germline V lookup: CDR1 MNHEY, CDR2 SVGAGI. This CDR3 region has 12 residues. V was shortened by 6 bases and J by 8 bases, with 12 bases between the two germline ends. CDR3 in amino acids: CASRNLARTQYF. In nucleotides, the CDR3 is TGTGCCAGCAGGAACCTAGCACGTACGCAGTATTTT.

The V call is TRBV4-3, the J call TRBJ2-3; TRBD1 is a possible D gene (5 bases). V dropped 0 bases and J dropped 2 bases, with 15 bases sitting between them. This CDR3 comprises 17 residues. Looked up from germline, CDR1 is LGHNA and CDR2 is YSLEER. The CDR3 protein is CASSQEFRAAFTDTQYF. In DNA, the CDR3 is TGCGCCAGCAGCCAAGAATTCAGGGCAGCTTTCACAGATACGCAGTATTTT.

This rearrangement joins TRBV7-9 to TRBJ1-2; D might be TRBD1 (5 bases). V gave up 1 base and J gave up 6 bases, with 9 bases separating them. The CDR3 has 13 residues. The germline CDR1 and CDR2 sequences are SEHNR and FQNEAQ (reference sequence). Written as DNA, the CDR3 is TGTGCCAGCAGCTTAGGTTCGGGGGATGGCTACACCTTC. It codes for CASSLGSGDGYTF.

The rearrangement links TRBV29-1 to TRBJ1-1, with D perhaps TRBD1 (5 bases). The CDR3 extends over 11 amino acids. V was shortened by 3 bases and J by 8 bases, with 10 bases between the two germline ends. CDR1 and CDR2 (germline): SQVTM, ANQGSEA. Here the CDR3 DNA reads TGCAGCGTTGACGGGGGTGCCGAAGCTTTCTTT. It yields the protein CSVDGGAEAFF.

The chain couples TRBV7-6 to TRBJ2-7; D ambiguous. Trimming cost V 1 base and J 3 bases, with 7 bases left between them. This CDR3 is 13 amino acids long. CDR1 is SGHVS, CDR2 FNYEAQ, per germline. CDR3 sequence (DNA): TGTGCCAGCAGCTTAGAGACAAACTACGAGCAGTACTTC. Residues: CASSLETNYEQYF.

The gene calls are TRBV4-1 and TRBJ2-4; tentative D call: TRBD2 (7 bases). Germline values: CDR1 MGHRA, CDR2 YSYEKL. This CDR3 is 18 amino acids long. V lost 1 base to trimming and J lost 5 bases, with 21 bases between them. CDR3 bases: TGCGCCAGCAGCCAAGTTCTACGGGGGGCCGGACCGCAAAACATTCAGTACTTC. It is translated as CASSQVLRGAGPQNIQYF.